This TCR beta chain was recovered during a study of radiotherapy plus CTLA-4 blockade in lung cancer. Study in general: Patients showed objective responses in 15% to 20% of cases, and disease control was achieved by about 30%. Findings of the study overall: There was expansion of tumor-derived TCR clones in blood after radiotherapy plus ipilimumab.

Focal radiation was given together with CTLA-4 blockade (ipilimumab) to patients with chemo-refractory metastatic non-small-cell lung cancer. In regard to this clone: Its target is unknown.

The CDR3 loop spans 17 amino acids. V lost 6 bases to trimming and J lost 1 base, with 18 bases between them. Germline-derived CDR1 and CDR2 are ENHRY and SYGVKD. Repertoires were generated with immunoSEQ multiplex PCR, while TCRdb's copy carries only in-frame clones and drops some. This sample has tens of thousands of clones, with approximately 62% found just once. The chain is built from TRBV10-3 and TRBJ2-2; D is perhaps TRBD2 (5 bases). The sequenced sample was peripheral blood, obtained from a patient treated with radiotherapy plus ipilimumab. The TCR originated in a human donor with non-small cell lung cancer who had a partial response to radiotherapy plus ipilimumab. CDR3 region: CAISGNEDGGNTGELFF. CDR3 nucleotides: TGTGCCATCAGCGGTAACGAGGACGGAGGGAACACCGGGGAGCTGTTTTTT.